Below, 4 T cell receptor beta chains from the same sample are listed, as sequenced in a study of shared clonotypes between healthy human individuals. Some clones are missing from TCRdb's copy, which holds only in-frame ones; the method was immunoSEQ multiplex PCR. The sample includes 600,000 to 750,000 clones, about 78% of them seen just once. The sequencing input was memory CD4+ T cells sorted from blood. Indicated subset: CD45RA-negative fraction. These receptors all stem from a young woman in good health.

This clone was recorded only once. This rearrangement joins TRBV11-3 to TRBJ2-3; the D is unclear. V was pared by 5 bases and J by 10 bases, with 13 bases between. The germline CDR1 and CDR2 sequences are SGHNT and YENEEA. There are 12 residues in the CDR3. CDR3 DNA sequence: TGTGCCAGCAGCCGCGACGAAGGGTCGCAGTATTTT. Protein: CASSRDEGSQYF.

This sequence joins TRBV21-1 and TRBJ1-2. TRBV21-1 is reported as a pseudogene. CDR3 size: 16 residues. CDR3 coding DNA: TGTGCCAGCATCCTAAACGGGAGAAATTCAACTGGAGGCTACACCTTC. Its translation: CASILNGRNSTGGYTF.

V usage is TRBV5-4 and J usage is TRBJ2-7, with 10 positions matching TRBD2. The germline CDR1 and CDR2 sequences are SGHNT and YYREEE (reference sequence). Losses at the gene ends were 2 bases for V and 3 bases for J; bases not matched to a gene: 2. The CDR3 has 14 amino acids. CDR3 coding DNA: TGTGCCAGCAGCTTTGCTAGCGGGAGCTACGAGCAGTACTTC. Protein sequence: CASSFASGSYEQYF.

The V call is TRBV5-4, the J call TRBJ2-4; 7 positions agree with TRBD1. The V segment lost 4 bases and the J segment 10 bases; nucleotides outside the gene matches: 5. There are 12 residues in the CDR3. CDR1 SGHNT and CDR2 YYREEE come from the germline V gene (reference sequence). The CDR3 region has the DNA TGTGCCAGCAGCGCGGCCAGGGGGATTCAGTACTTC. It translates to CASSAARGIQYF.